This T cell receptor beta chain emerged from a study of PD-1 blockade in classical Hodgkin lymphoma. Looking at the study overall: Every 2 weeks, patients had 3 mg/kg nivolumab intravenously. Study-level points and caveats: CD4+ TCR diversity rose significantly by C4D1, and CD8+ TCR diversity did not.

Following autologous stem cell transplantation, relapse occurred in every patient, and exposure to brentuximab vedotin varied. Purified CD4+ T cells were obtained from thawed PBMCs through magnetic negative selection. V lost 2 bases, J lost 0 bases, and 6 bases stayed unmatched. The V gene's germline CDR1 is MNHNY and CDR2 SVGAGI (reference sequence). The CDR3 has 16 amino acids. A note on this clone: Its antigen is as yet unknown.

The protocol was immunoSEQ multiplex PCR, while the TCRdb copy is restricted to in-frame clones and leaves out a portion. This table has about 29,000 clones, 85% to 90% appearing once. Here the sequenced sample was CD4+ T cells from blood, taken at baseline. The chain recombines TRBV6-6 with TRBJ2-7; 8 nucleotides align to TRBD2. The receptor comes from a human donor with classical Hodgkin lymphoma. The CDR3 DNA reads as TGTGCCAGCAGTTACCCCCAGGGGACTAGCTCCTACGAGCAGTACTTC. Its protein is CASSYPQGTSSYEQYF.